The T cell receptor beta chain under discussion was sequenced for a study of cytomegalovirus exposure and HLA in healthy donors. CDR3 length equals 15 residues. The ends were cut back, 0 bases at V and 0 bases at J, with 9 bases in the middle. Germline values: CDR1 SGDLS, CDR2 YYNGEE. This clone was seen a handful of times. Profiling relied on immunoSEQ multiplex PCR, and the TCRdb table lists in-frame clones only, not all of them. The sample holds approximately 200,000 clones, roughly 82% seen once. This chain joins TRBV9 and TRBJ2-5, with a tentative D call TRBD2 (6 bases). The clonotype originates from a young woman in good health and CMV-seropositive. The sample taken for sequencing was PBMCs. Here the CDR3 DNA reads TGTGCCAGCAGCGTAGGTGCGGGGAACCAAGAGACCCAGTACTTC. Protein: CASSVGAGNQETQYF. The complete variable domain, with remaining parts taken from reference TRBV9 and TRBJ2-5, reads DSGVTQTPKHLITATGQRVTLRCSPRSGDLSVYWYQQSLDQGLQFLIQYYNGEERAKGNILERFSAQQFPDLHSELNLSSLELGDSALYFCASSVGAGNQETQYFGPGTRLLVL.